This entry describes one T cell receptor beta chain. The sample comes from a study of T cell changes during pregnancy in multiple sclerosis. V was clipped by 0 bases and J by 0 bases, with 11 bases between them. Per the germline V gene, CDR1 is SGHAT and CDR2 is FQNNGV. This CDR3 comprises 16 residues. Method: immunoSEQ multiplex PCR; TCRdb's copy keeps in-frame clones and lacks some. Among approximately 110,000 clones listed, about nine tenths were seen once. The genes are TRBV11-2 and TRBJ1-2; D gene ambiguous. The TCR originated in a female donor with multiple sclerosis, enrolled in a pregnancy study. Sequencing was performed on peripheral blood, taken after pregnancy. For the CDR3, the DNA is TGTGCCAGCAGCTTAGACAGGCTTCAAGCTAACTATGGCTACACCTTC. Translation gives CASSLDRLQANYGYTF.